This T cell receptor beta chain was observed in a study of graft-versus-host responses after intestinal transplantation (dated by TCRdb to the early 2020s). Looking at the study overall: Multivisceral, liver-intestinal, or isolated intestinal transplants were received by the recipients. Every recipient was given anti-thymocyte globulin induction, followed by about 3 years of maintenance tacrolimus and steroids. A peak of at least 4% donor T cells among recipient peripheral blood mononuclear cells was the definition used for donor T cell macrochimerism. To identify alloreactive clones, pre-transplant mixed lymphocyte reaction products were sequenced and compared with unstimulated pre-transplant donor and recipient T cells. Rather than going through the commercial service, samples from a few later patients were sequenced in-house on an Illumina MiSeq and processed with MiXCR. After intestinal transplantation, graft-versus-host and host-versus-graft alloreactive T cell clones were followed in the graft, circulation and bone marrow using bulk TCR-beta CDR3 sequencing. Of the roughly 26 intestinal transplant recipients enrolled in the cohort, one of whom was a retransplant, a few patients without pretransplant specimens were excluded. Points the paper makes about the study in general: Early after transplant, declines in HvG clones were associated with peak levels of circulating GvH clones. The relatively low number and heterogeneity of intestinal transplant patients limited the conclusions. GvH clones were found in recipient bone marrow, and some of the GvH clones appeared earlier in ileal mucosa or blood, which is consistent with an intestinal mucosal origin. In patients with donor T cell macrochimerism, the allografts had high GvH to HvG T cell clonal ratios.

The CDR1 and CDR2 encoded by the germline V gene are MNHNS and SASEGT. The CDR3 sequence holds 13 residues, the cysteine and phenylalanine included. The read is trimmed to its CDR3 DNA, 39 bases read in frame from base 1. V sheds 5 bases and J sheds 4 bases, leaving 9 bases between their ends. Blood samples were collected up to 4 times in the first month after transplant and then at least monthly when available. The method behind the library was the immunoSEQ multiplex PCR assay. Adaptive Biotechnologies carried out high-throughput TCR-beta CDR3 sequencing of genomic DNA for most patients. The paper's data handling went like this. TCR sequencing data for some 19 patients were retrieved from Adaptive's ImmunoSEQ software; a few other patients were processed with MiXCR and VDJtools. CDR3 nucleotide sequences shared by donor and recipient were removed because the origin of these sequences could not be assigned. To be classed as alloreactive, a clone needed at least 2-fold expansion over unstimulated cells and a minimum CFSE-low frequency of 0.002% (template counts) or 0.001% (read counts). A clone was considered mappable if detected in the sequenced pre-transplant spleen, lymph node, or MLR CFSE-low populations of the donor or recipient. Cumulative frequency of alloreactive clones was calculated as a percentage of all sequences weighted by copy number. This immuneACCESS table, as held by TCRdb, lists in-frame sequences with V and J called but not all clones. Of the missing ones, under half trace to an unresolved V gene in checked studies; the others have no known cause. V, J and clone size derive from that table, while D and trimming were established from the DNA sequence. Here the sample has 75,000 to 100,000 clones; about 83% occur a single time. The ten largest clones capture 1.4% to 1.5% of the sample.

Points on this clone: What this receptor recognizes is not known. Per-base qualities were not stored, and no clone one base away is much larger.

This specimen consisted of PBMCs, obtained 255 days after intestinal transplant. The V and J segments used are TRBV6-1 and TRBJ1-5; the D segment could be TRBD1, given 5 matching bases. The sequence was collected from a human patient who received an intestinal transplant, so some T cells may come from the graft donor. The CDR3 here reads CASSSRGNQPQHF. In nucleotides, the sequence is TGTGCCAGCAGTTCGCGGGGGAATCAGCCCCAGCATTTT.